Below are 13 T cell receptor beta chains sequenced from a single sample in a study of blood T cell repertoires in COVID-19. Sequenced by immunoSEQ multiplex PCR; TCRdb stores in-frame clones only, minus some. The sample records around 230,000 clones, 80% to 90% being singletons. Sequenced material: PBMCs or T cells enriched from blood (not recorded which). The receptors come from a man between 18 and 35 years old with acute COVID-19.

A single count supports this clone. This sequence joins TRBV27 and TRBJ2-7; TRBD2 matches 8 bases. Germline CDR1 reads MNHEY; CDR2 reads SMNVEV (reference sequence). The CDR3 totals 14 residues. Trimming at V came to 5 bases and at J to 2 bases, leaving 5 bases not matched to a gene. CDR3 nucleotide sequence: TGTGCCAGCAGTCCCGGGGGGGGACCCTACGAGCAGTACTTC. Its translation: CASSPGGGPYEQYF.

The V call is TRBV12-3 or TRBV12-4, the J call TRBJ2-1; 7 bases align to TRBD1. The CDR3 has 12 residues. V shed 5 bases, J shed 9 bases, and the junction held 4 bases outside the gene matches. The DNA for the CDR3 is TGTGCCAGCAGTCCAACAGGGGCTGAGCAGTTCTTC. Translated: CASSPTGAEQFF.

V is TRBV6-1 and J is TRBJ1-1; a possible D gene is TRBD1 (6 bases). The V end was cut by 3 bases, the J end by 2 bases, with 13 bases between. The CDR3 length is 15 residues. The germline V gene encodes CDR1 MNHNS and CDR2 SASEGT. The CDR3 loop is CASSDMGHSNTEAFF. The CDR3 region has the DNA TGTGCCAGCAGTGATATGGGACATAGTAACACTGAAGCTTTCTTT.

J is TRBJ1-5 and V is TRBV15; D is ambiguous. Trimming took 4 bases from V and 0 from J, leaving 7 bases between them. The V gene's germline CDR1 is LNHNV and CDR2 YYDKDF (reference sequence). The CDR3 sequence is 14 residues long. Here the CDR3 DNA reads TGTGCCACCAGCAAAGACGGTAGCAATCAGCCCCAGCATTTT. Translation: CATSKDGSNQPQHF.

The chain has TRBV5-1 and TRBJ1-6; 7 nucleotides line up with TRBD1. Per germline, CDR1 SGHRS and CDR2 YFSETQ. This CDR3 has 16 amino acids. Trimming at V came to 3 bases and at J to 6 bases, leaving 9 bases not matched to a gene. The CDR3 region has the DNA TGCGCCAGCAGCTACGGGACAGCCTTAGCTAATTCACCCCTCCACTTT. This translates into CASSYGTALANSPLHF.

This chain links TRBV5-6 with TRBJ1-5; TRBD1 agrees at 9 bases. Germline CDR1 is SGHDT and CDR2 is YYEEEE. The CDR3 spans 15 residues. The trim removed 5 bases at V and 5 bases at J, leaving 8 bases unmatched. CDR3 DNA sequence: TGTGCCAGCAGGCATATAGGACAGGGGCATCAGCCCCAGCATTTT. It is translated as CASRHIGQGHQPQHF.

CDR3 DNA: TGTGCCAGCAGCTCAGGGATGACTGGAAACACCATATATTTT. This encodes CASSSGMTGNTIYF. The rearrangement joins TRBV11-3 to TRBJ1-3; the D gene is possibly TRBD1 (5 bases). The germline CDR1 and CDR2 sequences are SGHNT and YENEEA. The CDR3 is 14 amino acids. V was clipped by 4 bases and J by 2 bases, with 9 bases between them.

About this clone itself: The junction departs from germline at one end; a sequencing error may be responsible. The genes are TRBV28 and TRBJ2-3, with D unclear. The V gene's germline CDR1 is MDHEN and CDR2 SYDVKM. The CDR3 runs 15 residues. CDR3 sequence (DNA): TGTGTCAGCAGTCACGGGTTCGGTAGCACAGATACGCAGTATTTT. This encodes CVSSHGFGSTDTQYF.

The genes are TRBV28 and TRBJ1-2, with D possibly being TRBD1 (5 bases). Germline CDR1 and CDR2: MDHEN and SYDVKM. The ends were cut back, 8 bases at V and 4 bases at J, with 14 bases in the middle. The CDR3 has 13 amino acids. In DNA, the CDR3 is TGTGCCAGCCTAACCGGGGGTTCCTATGGCTACACCTTC. The encoded protein is CASLTGGSYGYTF.

This chain uses TRBV5-1 with TRBJ2-1; 8 bases are a match to TRBD2. This CDR3 region has 14 residues. The germline gives CDR1 SGHRS, CDR2 YFSETQ. V shed 4 bases, J shed 4 bases, and the junction held 4 bases outside the gene matches. CDR3 nucleotides: TGCGCCAGCAGCGACGCTAGCGGGTACAATGAGCAGTTCTTC. It specifies CASSDASGYNEQFF.

Concerning this clone: An end of the junction does not agree with germline; a read error may underlie this. The gene calls are TRBV10-2 and TRBJ2-1; 7 positions agree with TRBD2. Looked up from germline, CDR1 is WSHSY and CDR2 is SAAADI. The CDR3 contains 18 residues. CDR3 sequence (DNA): TGCGCCAGCAGGGAGTACGACTGGTCAGCGGGAAGCTACAATGAGCAGTTCTTC. This sequence encodes CASREYDWSAGSYNEQFF.

The genes are TRBV19 and TRBJ2-1; D perhaps matches TRBD2 (6 bases). V was clipped by 4 bases and J by 6 bases, with 10 bases between them. Per the germline V gene, CDR1 is LNHDA and CDR2 is SQIVND (reference sequence). The CDR3 covers 13 residues. The CDR3 sequence is CASSTVGGNEQFF. The DNA of the CDR3 is TGTGCCAGTAGTACCGTCGGGGGCAATGAGCAGTTCTTC.

The chain has TRBV12-3 or TRBV12-4 and TRBJ1-1, with unresolved D. Trimming removed 7 bases at V and 4 bases at J, with 13 bases between. The CDR3 runs 13 residues. CDR3 in amino acids: CASTFRFRTEAFF. The DNA of the CDR3 is TGTGCCAGCACTTTCCGGTTTCGCACTGAAGCTTTCTTT.